The clone carrying this T cell receptor (beta chain) turned up a few times. No antigen is known for it. The source of the sample is a study of response to subunit inactivated influenza vaccine. Study-wide points: Researchers suggested that each seasonal influenza vaccination recruits few new T cells.

TCRdb re-called the RT-PCR reads through MiXCR, storing one row per CDR3 protein. The sample has approximately 700,000 distinct CDR3 sequences, less than 20% seen once; the top ten hold roughly 11%. This TCR derives from a man between 45 and 60 years old who received an inactivated influenza vaccine. The input for sequencing was PBMCs from blood, taken roughly 12 days after vaccination.

The CDR3 DNA reads TGCAGTGCCAACCTCCGGGAGGGGAGAAATTCACCCCTCCACTTT. This gives the protein CSANLREGRNSPLHF. J is TRBJ1-6 and V is TRBV20-1; D might be TRBD1 (5 bases). CDR3 size: 15 residues. The germline V and J ends were trimmed by 6 bases and 7 bases, with 19 bases remaining between them. CDR1 and CDR2 from the germline V gene are DFQATT and SNEGSKA (reference sequence).